This T cell receptor beta chain is drawn from a study of T cells in localized non-small cell lung cancer. This clone occurred a few times. Its antigen is undetermined. The CDR3 is 15 amino acids. V was pared by 1 base and J by 4 bases, with 5 bases of the junction left unmatched. Germline lookup yields CDR1 SGHTA and CDR2 FQGNSA. Study results and caveats: For the top 100 tumor clones, a median about 50 also appeared in adjacent lung. Tumor trailed uninvolved adjacent lung in T cell clonality, which peaked there. Investigators sequenced only a single tumor region, leaving heterogeneity possible. Longer overall survival was linked to higher blood T cell density.

Assay: immunoSEQ multiplex PCR; the TCRdb copy retains only in-frame clones and omits some. The data show roughly 76,000 clones, around 80% seen once. The source material was PBMCs, sampled before any cancer treatment. The sequence was collected from a man aged 40 to 70 with stage II squamous cell lung carcinoma. This sequence joins TRBV7-2 and TRBJ2-7, with 9 bases identical to TRBD1. CDR3 amino acids: CASSLGRQGGYEQYF. DNA for the CDR3: TGTGCCAGCAGCTTAGGGCGACAGGGGGGTTACGAGCAGTACTTC.